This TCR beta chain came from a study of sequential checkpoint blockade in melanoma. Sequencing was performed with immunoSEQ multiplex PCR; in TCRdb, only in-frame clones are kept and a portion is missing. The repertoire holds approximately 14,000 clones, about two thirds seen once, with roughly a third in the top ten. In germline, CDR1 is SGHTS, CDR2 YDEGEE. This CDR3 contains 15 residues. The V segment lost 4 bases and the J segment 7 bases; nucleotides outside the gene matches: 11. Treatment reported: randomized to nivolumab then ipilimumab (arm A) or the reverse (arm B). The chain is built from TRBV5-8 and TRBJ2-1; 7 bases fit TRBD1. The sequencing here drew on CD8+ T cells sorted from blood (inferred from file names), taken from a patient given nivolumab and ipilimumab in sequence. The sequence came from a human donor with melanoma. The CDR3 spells CASSLLRGLENEQFF. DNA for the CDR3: TGTGCCAGCAGCCTGTTGAGGGGGCTAGAGAATGAGCAGTTCTTC.